This T cell receptor (beta chain) was retrieved from a study of identifying expanded T cells in peripheral blood. Study-wide results and caveats: Technical replicates showed approximately 1.2 changed clones; around 2 weeks around 15; four weeks 19. Approximately 2-week clone count variance significantly increased as total template count grew.

This CDR3 spans 15 amino acids. Germline lookup yields CDR1 MNHEY and CDR2 SVGAGI. Deletions cut 0 bases from V and 1 base from J, with 9 bases between. Collection occurred without any documented infections or immune events in donors. Method: immunoSEQ multiplex PCR; TCRdb's copy keeps in-frame clones and lacks some. Altogether 90,000 to 100,000 clones are present, about nine tenths being singletons, with the ten largest covering roughly 3.8%. This clone was picked up a small number of times. What it binds is not known. The receptor was derived from a person aged 18-70 years in good health. This sequence joins TRBV6-5 and TRBJ1-1; D not resolved. Sequenced material: blood. The CDR3 here is CASSYSSGRNTEAFF. The CDR3 DNA reads as TGTGCCAGCAGTTACTCGAGCGGGAGGAACACTGAAGCTTTCTTT.